Sequencing of this T cell receptor beta chain was carried out in a study of blood T cell repertoires in COVID-19. Overall study context: Collection of acute and convalescent COVID-19 samples took place in the United States, Italy and Spain. T cells, B-cell-depleted T cells, or PBMCs supplied cDNA or gDNA.

Germline V gives CDR1 MNHEY, CDR2 SVGEGT. The CDR3 spans 14 residues. V was pared by 4 bases and J by 5 bases, with 14 bases between. Authors' data handling: Reference gene primers were amplified, and this amplification served to estimate nucleated cell counts. TCRdb keeps only in-frame clones here, not all; method: immunoSEQ multiplex PCR. That table furnishes V, J and clone size, whereas the DNA furnished D and trimming. The sample yields 130,000 to 150,000 clones, about four fifths seen once. The chain couples TRBV6-2 or TRBV6-3 to TRBJ1-2; D is ambiguous. This sequence was found in a woman of 80 years or more in a cohort sampled during active or convalescent COVID-19. Sequenced input: peripheral blood. CDR3 sequence (DNA): TGTGCCAGCAGTTCAGACGGGCGGGGATATGGCTACACCTTC. The encoded protein is CASSSDGRGYGYTF.